What follows are 2 T cell receptor beta chains derived from one specimen sequenced in a study of EBV T-cell therapy then PD-1 blockade in nasopharyngeal carcinoma. Indicated treatment: AdE1-LMPpoly-expanded autologous EBV-specific T-cell therapy followed by anti-PD-1 nivolumab. TCRdb's copy holds only in-frame clones and misses some; the assay was immunoSEQ multiplex PCR. The table lists tens of thousands of clones, under 90% of them singletons, with over 25% in the top ten. These receptors' antigens are unknown. Material: CD8+ T cells from blood, obtained around day 58 from a patient whose treatment included autologous EBV-specific T cells and nivolumab. These receptors were obtained from a man in his forties or fifties with nasopharyngeal carcinoma.

The chain joins TRBV6-2 or TRBV6-3 to TRBJ1-5; D perhaps matches TRBD1 (6 bases). Germline CDR1 MNHEY, CDR2 SVGEGT. The CDR3 totals 15 residues. Deletions cut 5 bases from V and 3 bases from J, with 14 bases between. In nucleotides, the CDR3 is TGTGCCAGCAGTCCCAAGACAGGCCTCAATCAGCCCCAGCATTTT. The encoded protein is CASSPKTGLNQPQHF.

The gene calls are TRBV6-5 and TRBJ1-2; D is uncertain. This CDR3 has 14 amino acids. Per the germline V gene, CDR1 is MNHEY and CDR2 is SVGAGI. The V gene lost 0 bases and the J gene lost 5 bases, with 10 bases spanning the gap. The CDR3 region has the DNA TGTGCCAGCAGTTACTCGAGAGTCGTTTATGGCTACACCTTC. It translates to CASSYSRVVYGYTF.